These 18 T cell receptor beta chains share one sample of origin, sequenced in a study of T cell changes during pregnancy in multiple sclerosis. Sequencing was performed with immunoSEQ multiplex PCR; in TCRdb, only in-frame clones are kept and a portion is missing. The profile shows under 70,000 clones, approximately 94% of them singletons. The source was CD8+ T cells from peripheral blood mononuclear cells, collected after pregnancy. All receptors derive from a female donor with multiple sclerosis, enrolled in a pregnancy study.

On this clone itself: This sample includes further DNA sequences coding for the same CDR3. V is TRBV27 and J is TRBJ1-2, with D unresolved. Looked up from germline, CDR1 is MNHEY and CDR2 is SMNVEV (reference sequence). Between the trimmed V and J ends, which lost 0 bases and 5 bases, there was a span of 7 bases. The CDR3 loop spans 13 amino acids. CDR3 sequence (DNA): TGTGCCAGCAGTTTATCTCCGGGTTATGGCTACACCTTC. Translated: CASSLSPGYGYTF.

On this clone: The identical CDR3 is also encoded by other nucleotide sequences in the sample. This chain links TRBV19 with TRBJ2-3, with a tentative D call TRBD2 (5 bases). The V end lost 6 bases, the J end lost 4 bases, and 11 bases lay between the germline ends. Per the germline V gene, CDR1 is LNHDA and CDR2 is SQIVND (reference sequence). This CDR3 is 13 amino acids long. The CDR3 DNA reads as TGTGCCAGTAGCCCTTGGGGAGCAGATACGCAGTATTTT. Protein sequence: CASSPWGADTQYF.

In this sample, this clone turned up once. V gene TRBV27 combines with J gene TRBJ2-2; perhaps TRBD1 as D (5 bases). Looked up from germline, CDR1 is MNHEY and CDR2 is SMNVEV (reference sequence). This CDR3 comprises 15 residues. V shed 7 bases and J shed 1 base, with 13 bases lying between them. Here the CDR3 DNA reads TGTGCCAGCAACAAGGGGATCGGGAACACCGGGGAGCTGTTTTTT. It yields the protein CASNKGIGNTGELFF.

V and J are TRBV13 and TRBJ2-7; TRBD2 is a possible D gene (5 bases). The germline V gene encodes CDR1 PRHDT and CDR2 FYEKMQ (reference sequence). This CDR3 contains 14 residues. Between the trimmed V and J ends, which lost 5 bases and 2 bases, there was a span of 13 bases. Here the CDR3 reads CASSPGVGAYEQYF. The CDR3 region has the DNA TGTGCCAGCAGCCCCGGGGTCGGGGCCTACGAGCAGTACTTC. Based on the CDR3 plus reference TRBV13 and TRBJ2-7, the full variable domain is AAGVIQSPRHLIKEKRETATLKCYPIPRHDTVYWYQQGPGQDPQFLISFYEKMQSDKGSIPDRFSAQQFSDYHSELNMSSLELGDSALYFCASSPGVGAYEQYFGPGTRLTVT.

J is TRBJ1-1 and V is TRBV6-1, with TRBD1 as a possible D gene (6 bases). The germline V and J ends were trimmed by 7 bases and 6 bases, with 15 bases remaining between them. Germline CDR1 MNHNS, CDR2 SASEGT. The CDR3 spans 13 residues. CDR3 coding DNA: TGTGCCAGCAATACAGGGTATGGAGCTGAAGCTTTCTTT. As protein: CASNTGYGAEAFF.

This chain joins TRBV9 and TRBJ2-1; 9 bases line up with TRBD2. The junction had 3 bases not matched to a gene; V was cut back by 0 bases and J by 2 bases. Germline loops: CDR1 SGDLS, CDR2 YYNGEE. The CDR3 runs 16 residues. CDR3 protein: CASSVVERGAYNEQFF. In nucleotides, the CDR3 is TGTGCCAGCAGCGTAGTCGAGCGGGGGGCCTACAATGAGCAGTTCTTC.

The chain has TRBV13 and TRBJ2-7; TRBD1 agrees at 7 bases. The germline V gene has CDR1 PRHDT and CDR2 FYEKMQ (reference sequence). Trimming took 4 bases from V and 5 from J; bases not matched to a gene: 2. The CDR3 is 12 amino acids. CDR3 sequence reads: CASSSTGNEQYF. The CDR3, as DNA: TGTGCCAGCAGCTCGACAGGGAACGAGCAGTACTTC.

The J gene is TRBJ2-7, the V gene TRBV13; the D is unclear. Per the germline V gene, CDR1 is PRHDT and CDR2 is FYEKMQ (reference sequence). V dropped 0 bases and J dropped 1 base, with 4 bases sitting between them. The CDR3 spans 13 residues. The CDR3 DNA sequence: TGTGCCAGCAGCTTAGGCAGGTCCTACGAGCAGTACTTC. Protein product: CASSLGRSYEQYF.

V usage is TRBV7-6 and J usage is TRBJ2-5, with 7 nucleotides matching TRBD2. The length of the CDR3 is 15 residues. Per germline, CDR1 SGHVS and CDR2 FNYEAQ. J gave up 5 bases and V 5 bases, and 11 bases lay outside the gene matches. The CDR3 DNA reads TGTGCCAGCAGCCCTCCCGGGGGGAGTCGGGAGACCCAGTACTTC. It is translated as CASSPPGGSRETQYF. Variable domain in full (rest from reference TRBV7-6 and TRBJ2-5): GAGVSQSPRYKVTKRGQDVALRCDPISGHVSLYWYRQALGQGPEFLTYFNYEAQQDKSGLPNDRFSAERPEGSISTLTIQRTEQRDSAMYRCASSPPGGSRETQYFGPGTRLLVL.

V gene TRBV30 combines with J gene TRBJ2-7; TRBD1 is a possible D gene (6 bases). Germline loops: CDR1 GTSNPN, CDR2 SVGIG (reference sequence). The CDR3 contains 15 residues. V lost 4 bases and J lost 9, with 25 bases in between. The CDR3 region is CAWIDRLGPLSVQYF. The CDR3 DNA is TGTGCCTGGATTGACAGGCTTGGACCGCTTTCTGTGCAGTACTTC.

In its sample, this clone was seen once. V usage is TRBV5-1 and J usage is TRBJ2-1, with TRBD2 matching 9 bases. Germline CDR1 and CDR2: SGHRS and YFSETQ. This CDR3 comprises 15 residues. V was pared by 4 bases and J by 7 bases, with 9 bases of the junction left unmatched. CDR3 sequence (DNA): TGCGCCAGCAGCACCGGAGGTAGCGGGAGTAATGAGCAGTTCTTC. Translating gives CASSTGGSGSNEQFF.

The chain couples TRBV6-1 to TRBJ2-1, with 12 bases identical to TRBD2. The CDR3 runs 14 residues. Germline V CDR1 and CDR2: MNHNS, SASEGT. Germline trimming cut 3 bases from V and 9 bases from J; bases unmatched to any gene: 3. The CDR3 nucleotides are TGTGCCAGCAGTGAGGGACTAGCGGGCATTGAGCAGTTCTTC. It encodes CASSEGLAGIEQFF.

The gene calls are TRBV29-1 and TRBJ2-3; the match to TRBD1 covers 11 bases. The CDR3 is 17 residues long. Trimming cost V 5 bases and J 4 bases; bases outside gene matches: 14. CDR1 and CDR2 from the germline V gene are SQVTM and ANQGSEA. CDR3 in amino acids: CSVLQLWDRGGADTQYF. The DNA for the CDR3 is TGCAGCGTTCTTCAGCTTTGGGACAGGGGGGGCGCAGATACGCAGTATTTT.

The rearrangement uses TRBV5-1 and TRBJ2-3; 13 bases agree with TRBD2. The CDR3 sequence is 18 residues long. Germline V gene sequence: CDR1 SGHRS, CDR2 YFSETQ. Germline trimming cut 4 bases from V and 0 bases from J; bases unmatched to any gene: 8. For the CDR3, the DNA is TGCGCCAGCAGCCCGGGACTAGCGGGATATTCTAGCACAGATACGCAGTATTTT. Residues: CASSPGLAGYSSTDTQYF.

This chain joins TRBV25-1 and TRBJ2-1; 8 nucleotides agree with TRBD1. The length of the CDR3 is 18 residues. V shed 7 bases and J 3 bases; nucleotides not matched to a gene: 17. Germline loops: CDR1 MGHDK, CDR2 SYGVNS. In nucleotides, the CDR3 is TGTGCCAGCACTATCTTCGACGGGACAGGAGCCTTCTACAATGAGCAGTTCTTC. The encoded protein is CASTIFDGTGAFYNEQFF. Using reference TRBV25-1 and TRBJ2-1 for the parts outside the CDR3, the full variable domain is EADIYQTPRYLVIGTGKKITLECSQTMGHDKMYWYQQDPGMELHLIHYSYGVNSTEKGDLSSESTVSRIRTEHFPLTLESARPSHTSQYLCASTIFDGTGAFYNEQFFGPGTRLTVL.

This clone appeared once. The chain links TRBV7-9 to TRBJ1-4; D is uncertain. The V end lost 1 base, the J end lost 0 bases, and 6 bases lay between the germline ends. CDR3 length: 15 amino acids. Germline V gene lookup returns CDR1 SEHNR and CDR2 FQNEAQ (reference sequence). CDR3 sequence (DNA): TGTGCCAGCAGCTTAGAGCTCACAACTAATGAAAAACTGTTTTTT. This encodes CASSLELTTNEKLFF.

The chain recombines TRBV4-1 with TRBJ2-7; 8 bases map to TRBD1. Germline trimming cut 3 bases from V and 3 bases from J; bases unmatched to any gene: 4. In germline, CDR1 is MGHRA, CDR2 YSYEKL. The CDR3 contains 14 residues. The CDR3 bases are TGCGCCAGCAGCCAGAGGACAGGGAACTACGAGCAGTACTTC. Its protein is CASSQRTGNYEQYF.

The chain links TRBV29-1 to TRBJ2-7; D is perhaps TRBD1 (5 bases). V was shortened by 2 bases and J by 2 bases, with 7 bases between the two germline ends. CDR3 length: 12 amino acids. Germline V gene sequence: CDR1 SQVTM, CDR2 ANQGSEA. CDR3 nucleotides: TGCAGCGTTGAACTCAGGGCCTACGAGCAGTACTTC. Its translation is CSVELRAYEQYF.